This TCR beta chain came from a study of breast tumors, draining lymph nodes, adjacent tissues. Study-level findings and limits: The lymph node origin of tumor T cells was framed as consistent with a hypothesis, not demonstrated. Data fit most tumor T cells coming from lymph node, expanding in tumor. Luminal-like breast cancer showed significantly greater tumor-nontumor repertoire similarity than basal-like breast cancer did.

CDR3 size: 12 residues. Germline-derived CDR1 and CDR2 are GTSNPN and SVGIG (reference sequence). V was pared by 0 bases and J by 3 bases, with 3 bases between. This clonotype was observed once. Its matching antigen is unknown. TCRdb re-called the multiplex PCR reads with MiXCR, one entry per CDR3 protein. This sample yields about 21,000 distinct CDR3 sequences, of which roughly 50% are seen a single time; about 8.2% belongs to the top ten. The chain carries TRBV30 and TRBJ2-1; no clear D gene. Sequencing used breast tumor tissue. This receptor was obtained from a female donor with breast cancer. Some clones in this sample may be carry-over from other donors' samples. The CDR3 DNA reads TGTGCCTGGAGTGTATACTACAATGAGCAGTTCTTC. This codes for CAWSVYYNEQFF.